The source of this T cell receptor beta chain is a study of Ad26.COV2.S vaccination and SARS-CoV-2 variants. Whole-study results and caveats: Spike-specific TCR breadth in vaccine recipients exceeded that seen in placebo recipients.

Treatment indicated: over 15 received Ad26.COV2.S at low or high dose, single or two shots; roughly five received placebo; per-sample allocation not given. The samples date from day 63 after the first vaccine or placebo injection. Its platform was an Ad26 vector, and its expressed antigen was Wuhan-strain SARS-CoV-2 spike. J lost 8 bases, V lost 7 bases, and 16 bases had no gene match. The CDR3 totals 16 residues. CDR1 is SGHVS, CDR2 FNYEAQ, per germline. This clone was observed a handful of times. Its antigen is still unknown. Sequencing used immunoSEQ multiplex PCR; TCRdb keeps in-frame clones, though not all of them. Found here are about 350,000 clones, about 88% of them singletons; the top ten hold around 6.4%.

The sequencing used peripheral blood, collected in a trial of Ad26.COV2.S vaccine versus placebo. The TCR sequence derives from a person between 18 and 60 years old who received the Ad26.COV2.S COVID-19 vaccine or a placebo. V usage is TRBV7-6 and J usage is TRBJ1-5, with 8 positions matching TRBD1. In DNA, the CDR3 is TGTGCCAGCACCCTTCAGGCGGGACAGGTCATGGAGCCCCAGCATTTT. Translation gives CASTLQAGQVMEPQHF.